These 2 T cell receptor beta chains share one sample of origin, sequenced in a study of graft-versus-host responses after intestinal transplantation. Their antigens remain unidentified. Here immunoSEQ multiplex PCR was the method, and the copy in TCRdb shows in-frame clones only, minus some. This sample has around 90,000 clones, with about 90% found just once. The sequenced sample was unstimulated CD8+ T cells sorted from spleen or lymph node cells, obtained before transplant. The receptors come from a human donor who was the organ donor for an intestinal transplant.

Note on this clone: In the same sample, other DNA sequences code for this CDR3. The chain has TRBV19 and TRBJ2-1; weak D call: TRBD2 (6 bases). Trimming cost V 6 bases and J 9 bases, with 9 bases left between them. Germline V gives CDR1 LNHDA, CDR2 SQIVND (reference sequence). This CDR3 spans 11 amino acids. CDR3 region: CASSGLSEQFF. CDR3 DNA: TGTGCCAGTAGCGGACTAAGTGAGCAGTTCTTC. Full variable domain (missing parts from reference TRBV19 and TRBJ2-1): DGGITQSPKYLFRKEGQNVTLSCEQNLNHDAMYWYRQDPGQGLRLIYYSQIVNDFQKGDIAEGYSVSREKKESFPLTVTSAQKNPTAFYLCASSGLSEQFFGPGTRLTVL.

The chain is built from TRBV19 and TRBJ2-3, with TRBD2 matching over 10 bases. J gave up 3 bases and V 9 bases, and 9 bases lay outside the gene matches. The CDR3 has 15 residues. CDR1 LNHDA and CDR2 SQIVND come from the germline V gene (reference sequence). CDR3 residues: CASSFSGGPTDTQYF. The CDR3 coding sequence is TGTGCCAGCTCCTTTAGCGGGGGGCCGACAGATACGCAGTATTTT.